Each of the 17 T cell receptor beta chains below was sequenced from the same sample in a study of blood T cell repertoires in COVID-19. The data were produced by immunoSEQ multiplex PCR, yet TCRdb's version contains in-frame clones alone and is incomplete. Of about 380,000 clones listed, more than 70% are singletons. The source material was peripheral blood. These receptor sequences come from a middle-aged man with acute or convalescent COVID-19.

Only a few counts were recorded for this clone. CDR3 residues: CSASPIAGRPQQYF. The CDR3 region has the DNA TGCAGTGCTAGTCCTATAGCGGGGAGGCCCCAGCAGTACTTC. The chain employs TRBV20-1 and TRBJ2-7; TRBD2 aligns across 8 bases. Per germline, CDR1 DFQATT and CDR2 SNEGSKA (reference sequence). The CDR3 contains 14 residues. The ends lost 3 bases at V and 8 bases at J; junction bases unmatched: 12.

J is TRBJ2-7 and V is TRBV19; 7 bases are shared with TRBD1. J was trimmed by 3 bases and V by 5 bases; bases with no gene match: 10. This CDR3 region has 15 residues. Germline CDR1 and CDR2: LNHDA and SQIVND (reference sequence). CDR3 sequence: CASSPQDRSLYEQYF. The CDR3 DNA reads TGTGCCAGTAGTCCACAGGACAGGTCGCTCTACGAGCAGTACTTC.

Written as DNA, the CDR3 is TGTGCCAGCAGTGGGGGAGGGGGGAGGCGGGAGACCCAGTACTTC. As protein: CASSGGGGRRETQYF. The chain carries TRBV27 and TRBJ2-5; D is possibly TRBD2 (7 bases). There are 15 residues in the CDR3. Germline V gene sequence: CDR1 MNHEY, CDR2 SMNVEV (reference sequence). Trimming left V 5 bases short and J 5 bases short, with 18 bases between.

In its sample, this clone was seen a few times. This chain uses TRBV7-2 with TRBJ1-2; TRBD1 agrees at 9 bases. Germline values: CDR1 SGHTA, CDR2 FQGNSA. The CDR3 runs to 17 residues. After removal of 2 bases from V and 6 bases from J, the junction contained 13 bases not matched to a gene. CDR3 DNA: TGTGCCAGCAGCTTAAGCCTTTGGACAGGGGCCCGGGATGGCTACACCTTC. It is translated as CASSLSLWTGARDGYTF.

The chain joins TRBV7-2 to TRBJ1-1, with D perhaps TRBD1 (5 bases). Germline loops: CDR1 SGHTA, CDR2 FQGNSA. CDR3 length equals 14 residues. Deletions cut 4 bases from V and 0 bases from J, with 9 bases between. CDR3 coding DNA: TGTGCCAGCAGCTATCGACAGTTGAACACTGAAGCTTTCTTT. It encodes CASSYRQLNTEAFF.

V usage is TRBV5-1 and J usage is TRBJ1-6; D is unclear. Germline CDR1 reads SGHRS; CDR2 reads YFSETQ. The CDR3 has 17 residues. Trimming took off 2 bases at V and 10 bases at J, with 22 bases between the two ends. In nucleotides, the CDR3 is TGCGCCAGCAGCTTCGTGGGGATGGGGTTCCGCGGGTCACCCCTCCACTTT. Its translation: CASSFVGMGFRGSPLHF.

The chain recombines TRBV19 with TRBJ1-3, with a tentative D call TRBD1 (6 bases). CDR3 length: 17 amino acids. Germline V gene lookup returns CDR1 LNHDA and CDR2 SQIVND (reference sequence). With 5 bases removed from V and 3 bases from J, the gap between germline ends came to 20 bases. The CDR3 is CASSPLQAGEYGNTIYF. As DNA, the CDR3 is TGTGCCAGTAGTCCGCTTCAGGCAGGGGAGTATGGAAACACCATATATTTT.

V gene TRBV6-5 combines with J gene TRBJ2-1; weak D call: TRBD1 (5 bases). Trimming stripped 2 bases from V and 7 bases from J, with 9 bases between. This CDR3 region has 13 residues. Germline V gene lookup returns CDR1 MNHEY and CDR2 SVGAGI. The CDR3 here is CASSYDRFNEQFF. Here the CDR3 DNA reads TGTGCCAGCAGTTACGACAGATTTAATGAGCAGTTCTTC.

The CDR3, as DNA: TGTGCCAGCAGCACCGGACAAAGCTCTGGAAACACCATATATTTT. This translates into CASSTGQSSGNTIYF. The V call is TRBV9, the J call TRBJ1-3; perhaps TRBD1 as D (5 bases). The CDR3 covers 15 residues. From germline, CDR1 is SGDLS and CDR2 YYNGEE. V was trimmed by 4 bases and J by 0 bases, leaving 11 bases between them. Variable domain in full (rest from reference TRBV9 and TRBJ1-3): DSGVTQTPKHLITATGQRVTLRCSPRSGDLSVYWYQQSLDQGLQFLIQYYNGEERAKGNILERFSAQQFPDLHSELNLSSLELGDSALYFCASSTGQSSGNTIYFGEGSWLTVV.

The CDR3 DNA reads as TGTGCCAGCAGCTTAGCCCCCGACAGGGACACTGAAGCTTTCTTT. Its protein is CASSLAPDRDTEAFF. V and J are TRBV7-6 and TRBJ1-1, with 7 bases identical to TRBD1. Germline CDR1 is SGHVS and CDR2 is FNYEAQ. Losses at the gene ends were 0 bases for V and 3 bases for J; bases not matched to a gene: 4. The CDR3 is 15 amino acids.

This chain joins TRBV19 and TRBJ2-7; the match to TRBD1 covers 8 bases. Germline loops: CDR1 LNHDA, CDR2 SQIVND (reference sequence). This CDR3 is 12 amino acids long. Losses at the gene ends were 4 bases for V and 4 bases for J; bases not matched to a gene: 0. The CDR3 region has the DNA TGTGCCAGTAGTAACAGGGGGTACGAGCAGTACTTC. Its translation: CASSNRGYEQYF.

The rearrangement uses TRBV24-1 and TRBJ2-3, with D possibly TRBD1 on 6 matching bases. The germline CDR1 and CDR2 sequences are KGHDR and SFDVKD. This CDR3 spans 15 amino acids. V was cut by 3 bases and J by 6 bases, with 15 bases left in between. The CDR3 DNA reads TGTGCCACCAGTGATCAGGGGAGCTTACGGGATACGCAGTATTTT. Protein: CATSDQGSLRDTQYF.

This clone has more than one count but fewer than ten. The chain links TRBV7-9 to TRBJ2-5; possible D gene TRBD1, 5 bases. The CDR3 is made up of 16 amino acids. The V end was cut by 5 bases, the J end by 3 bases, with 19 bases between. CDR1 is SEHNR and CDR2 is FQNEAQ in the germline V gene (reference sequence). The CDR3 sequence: CASSPSKWGFEETQYF. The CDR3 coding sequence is TGTGCCAGCAGCCCGTCGAAATGGGGCTTTGAAGAGACCCAGTACTTC.

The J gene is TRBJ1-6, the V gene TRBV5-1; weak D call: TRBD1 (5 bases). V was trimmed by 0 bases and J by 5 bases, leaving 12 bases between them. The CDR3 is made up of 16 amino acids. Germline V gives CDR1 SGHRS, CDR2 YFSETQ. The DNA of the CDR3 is TGCGCCAGCAGCTTGGATTTCGGGGGGAATAATTCACCCCTCCACTTT. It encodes CASSLDFGGNNSPLHF.

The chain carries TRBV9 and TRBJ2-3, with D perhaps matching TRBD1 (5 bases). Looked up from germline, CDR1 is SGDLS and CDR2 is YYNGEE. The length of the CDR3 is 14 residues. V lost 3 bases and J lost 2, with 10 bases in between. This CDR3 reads CASSATGVTDTQYF. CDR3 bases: TGTGCCAGCAGCGCAACAGGAGTCACAGATACGCAGTATTTT. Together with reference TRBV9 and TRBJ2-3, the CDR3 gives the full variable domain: DSGVTQTPKHLITATGQRVTLRCSPRSGDLSVYWYQQSLDQGLQFLIQYYNGEERAKGNILERFSAQQFPDLHSELNLSSLELGDSALYFCASSATGVTDTQYFGPGTRLTVL.

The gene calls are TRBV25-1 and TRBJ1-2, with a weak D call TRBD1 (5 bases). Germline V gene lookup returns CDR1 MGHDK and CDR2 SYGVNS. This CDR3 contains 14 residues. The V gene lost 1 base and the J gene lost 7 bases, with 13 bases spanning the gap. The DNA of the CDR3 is TGTGCCAGCAGTGAATTCGGGGGGTACGGTGGCTACACCTTC. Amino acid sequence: CASSEFGGYGGYTF.

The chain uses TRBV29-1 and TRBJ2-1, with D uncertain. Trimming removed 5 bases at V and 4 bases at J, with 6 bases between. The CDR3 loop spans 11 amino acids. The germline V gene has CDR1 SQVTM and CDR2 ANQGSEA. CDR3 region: CSVQAYNEQFF. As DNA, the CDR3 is TGCAGCGTTCAGGCGTACAATGAGCAGTTCTTC.